The present T cell receptor (beta chain) was sequenced within a study of cytomegalovirus exposure and HLA in healthy donors. The data were produced by immunoSEQ multiplex PCR, yet TCRdb's version contains in-frame clones alone and is incomplete. The sample holds approximately 44,000 clones, about 90% seen once. In the case of this clone: Its antigen is as yet unknown.

Overall study findings and caveats: Cytomegalovirus association was assigned to 170 or so TCR beta chains. A classifier reportedly called cytomegalovirus status with high sensitivity and specificity.

CDR3 length: 14 residues. Germline lookup yields CDR1 MNHNS and CDR2 SASEGT. The J segment lost 4 bases and the V segment lost 7 bases, leaving 6 bases of the junction unmatched. The TCR sequence derives from a woman aged 25 to 39 in good health and CMV-seronegative. The gene calls are TRBV6-1 and TRBJ2-3; 9 bases are shared with TRBD1. Sequences were obtained from PBMCs. The CDR3 nucleotides are TGTGCCAGCACTGACAGGGGGTTGGCAGATACGCAGTATTTT. This codes for CASTDRGLADTQYF.